This passage covers 9 T cell receptor beta chains from one sample sequenced in a study of blood T cells in healthy people across ages (dated by TCRdb to the mid-2010s). The library was made by 5' RACE. For sequencing, an Illumina HiSeq 2500 was employed. A second PCR of about 7 to 12 cycles was performed with a sample-barcoded 5' primer and a J-beta primer mix. Starting from the raw public reads, TCRdb applied fastp trimming at Q25, assembled clones with MiXCR and retained in-frame beta chains. Records with the same CDR3 protein are collapsed into one entry carrying the most frequent genes and DNA. For this sample there are approximately 600,000 distinct CDR3 sequences; 58% appear just once. Together, the top ten hold approximately 40% of the sample. The sequencing sample was made of blood. The source is a man in his sixties in good health.

A single count supports this clonotype. V gene TRBV2 combines with J gene TRBJ1-2, with D unclear. Per germline, CDR1 SNHLY and CDR2 FYNNEI. The CDR3 consists of 12 residues. Trimming stripped 6 bases from V and 6 bases from J, with 11 bases between. CDR3 sequence reads: CASRREADGYTF. CDR3 in DNA: TGTGCCAGCAGACGGGAAGCGGATGGCTACACCTTC.

The V gene is TRBV7-2, the J gene TRBJ2-5; maybe TRBD1 (6 bases). Trimming removed 5 bases at V and 13 bases at J, with 20 bases between. The CDR3 sequence is 13 residues long. The germline gives CDR1 SGHTA, CDR2 FQGNSA. The CDR3: CASSPTGSGNRYF. The CDR3 DNA is TGTGCCAGCAGCCCCACAGGGTCGGGCAATCGGTACTTC.

This chain joins TRBV2 and TRBJ2-7, with 9 bases fitting TRBD2. The J call could be wrong; TRBJ2-5 is a better fit for the DNA end. Germline CDR1 SNHLY, CDR2 FYNNEI. The CDR3 spans 15 residues. This CDR3 reads CASSLGTSTGGTQYF. CDR3 DNA: TGTGCCAGCAGCCTAGGGACTAGCACAGGTGGGACCCAGTACTTC.

This chain links TRBV3-1 with TRBJ2-3; 7 bases agree with TRBD1. Germline CDR1 reads LGHDT; CDR2 reads YNNKEL (reference sequence). This CDR3 has 12 residues. Losses at the gene ends were 5 bases for V and 4 bases for J; bases not matched to a gene: 0. CDR3 in amino acids: CASSGTADTQYF. CDR3 nucleotides: TGTGCCAGCAGCGGGACAGCAGATACGCAGTATTTT.

The rearrangement links TRBV20-1 to TRBJ2-1; the match to TRBD2 covers 12 bases. Germline V gene lookup returns CDR1 DFQATT and CDR2 SNEGSKA (reference sequence). With V trimmed by 0 bases and J by 0 bases, 9 bases remained unmatched. This CDR3 contains 19 residues. The CDR3 sequence: CSARDQRLAGVSSYNEQFF. The CDR3 nucleotides read TGCAGTGCTAGAGATCAGAGACTAGCGGGGGTTAGCTCCTACAATGAGCAGTTCTTC.

This rearrangement joins TRBV6-5 to TRBJ2-1, with 8 bases fitting TRBD1. The CDR3 consists of 14 residues. The J segment lost 2 bases and the V segment lost 8 bases, leaving 5 bases of the junction unmatched. CDR1 and CDR2 (germline): MNHEY, SVGAGI. The DNA of the CDR3 is TGTGCCAGCTCCCGACAGGGGCCCTACAATGAGCAGTTCTTC. It is translated as CASSRQGPYNEQFF.

The genes are TRBV7-8 and TRBJ2-1, with D possibly matching TRBD1 (6 bases). CDR1 and CDR2 from the germline V gene are SGHVS and FQNEAQ. V gave up 4 bases and J gave up 0 bases, with 10 bases separating them. The CDR3 length is 15 residues. This CDR3 is CASSYTDSSYNEQFF. CDR3 DNA: TGTGCCAGCAGCTACACGGACAGCTCCTACAATGAGCAGTTCTTC.

J is TRBJ1-2 and V is TRBV5-6, with 9 bases that match TRBD1. The CDR3 is 15 amino acids. CDR1 and CDR2 (germline): SGHDT, YYEEEE. The V gene end was trimmed by 6 bases and the J gene end by 4 bases; junction bases not matched to a gene: 10. The CDR3 spells CASTYGTGLSYGYTF. In DNA form, the CDR3 reads TGTGCCAGCACCTACGGGACAGGGCTTTCCTATGGCTACACCTTC.

CDR3 bases: TGTGCCAGCAGCGGAATAGGGACAGGCTACAATGAGCAGTTCTTC. Protein product: CASSGIGTGYNEQFF. The chain combines TRBV11-3 with TRBJ2-1; 8 bases match TRBD1. Germline CDR1 SGHNT, CDR2 YENEEA. This CDR3 has 15 amino acids. J was trimmed by 3 bases and V by 5 bases; bases with no gene match: 6.